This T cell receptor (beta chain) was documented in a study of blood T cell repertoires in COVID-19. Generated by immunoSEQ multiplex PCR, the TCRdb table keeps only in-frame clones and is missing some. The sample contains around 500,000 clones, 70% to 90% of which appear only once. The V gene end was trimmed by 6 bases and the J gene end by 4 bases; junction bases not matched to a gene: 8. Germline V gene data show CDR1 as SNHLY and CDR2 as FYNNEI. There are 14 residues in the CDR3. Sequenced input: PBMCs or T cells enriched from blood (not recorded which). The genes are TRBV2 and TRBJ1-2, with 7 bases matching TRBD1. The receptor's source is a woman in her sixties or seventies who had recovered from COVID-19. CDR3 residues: CASRGDRDIYGYTF. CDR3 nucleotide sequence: TGTGCCAGCAGGGGAGACAGGGACATCTATGGCTACACCTTC.